A single TCR beta chain is shown here with its context. The sample originates from a study of blood T cell repertoires in COVID-19. Study-wide background: Donors in the United States, Italy and Spain gave samples during acute or convalescent COVID-19. PBMCs, B-cell-depleted T cells, or T cells provided the cDNA or gDNA that made up the material.

The CDR3 has 16 residues. CDR1 is SGHDT and CDR2 is YYEEEE in the germline V gene. V was trimmed by 0 bases and J by 2 bases, leaving 9 bases between them. Original methodology: Quantification of nucleated cells was approximated via reference gene primer amplification. TCRdb keeps only in-frame clones here, not all; method: immunoSEQ multiplex PCR. V and J calls and clone size are those listed in that table; D and trimming were worked out from the DNA. Of fewer than 120,000 clones listed, approximately 90% are singletons. The chain couples TRBV5-6 to TRBJ1-6; D remains unclear. The receptor's source is a human donor in a cohort sampled during active COVID-19. Sample: peripheral blood. CDR3 protein: CASSLGGGAYNSPLHF. The CDR3 region has the DNA TGTGCCAGCAGCTTGGGGGGAGGCGCCTATAATTCACCCCTCCACTTT. Full variable domain (remainder filled in from reference TRBV5-6 and TRBJ1-6): DAGVTQSPTHLIKTRGQQVTLRCSPKSGHDTVSWYQQALGQGPQFIFQYYEEEERQRGNFPDRFSGHQFPNYSSELNVNALLLGDSALYLCASSLGGGAYNSPLHFGNGTRLTVT.